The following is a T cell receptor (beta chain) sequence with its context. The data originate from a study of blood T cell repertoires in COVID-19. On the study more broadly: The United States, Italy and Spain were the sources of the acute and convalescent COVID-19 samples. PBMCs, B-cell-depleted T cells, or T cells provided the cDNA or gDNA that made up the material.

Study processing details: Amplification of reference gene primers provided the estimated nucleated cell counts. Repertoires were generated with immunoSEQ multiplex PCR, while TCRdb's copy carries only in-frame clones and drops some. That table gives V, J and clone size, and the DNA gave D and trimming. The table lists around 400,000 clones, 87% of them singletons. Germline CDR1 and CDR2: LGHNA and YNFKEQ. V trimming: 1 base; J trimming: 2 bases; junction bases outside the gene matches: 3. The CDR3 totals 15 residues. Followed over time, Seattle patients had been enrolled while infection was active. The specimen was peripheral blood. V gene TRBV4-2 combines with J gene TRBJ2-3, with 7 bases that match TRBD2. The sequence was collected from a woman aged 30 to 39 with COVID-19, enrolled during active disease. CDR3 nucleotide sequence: TGTGCCAGCAGCCAAGGGACTAGGGTCACAGATACGCAGTATTTT. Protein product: CASSQGTRVTDTQYF.